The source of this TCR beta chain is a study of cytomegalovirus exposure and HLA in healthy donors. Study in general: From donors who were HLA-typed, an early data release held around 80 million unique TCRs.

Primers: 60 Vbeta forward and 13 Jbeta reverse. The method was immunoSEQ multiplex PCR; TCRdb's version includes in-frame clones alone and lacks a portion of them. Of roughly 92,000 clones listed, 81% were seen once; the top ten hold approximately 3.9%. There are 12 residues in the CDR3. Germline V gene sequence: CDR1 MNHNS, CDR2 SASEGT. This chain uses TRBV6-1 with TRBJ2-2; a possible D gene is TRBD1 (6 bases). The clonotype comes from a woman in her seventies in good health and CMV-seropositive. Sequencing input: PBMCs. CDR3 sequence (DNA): TGTCCCCGGGACATGAACACCGGGGAGCTGTTTTTT. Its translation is CPRDMNTGELFF.